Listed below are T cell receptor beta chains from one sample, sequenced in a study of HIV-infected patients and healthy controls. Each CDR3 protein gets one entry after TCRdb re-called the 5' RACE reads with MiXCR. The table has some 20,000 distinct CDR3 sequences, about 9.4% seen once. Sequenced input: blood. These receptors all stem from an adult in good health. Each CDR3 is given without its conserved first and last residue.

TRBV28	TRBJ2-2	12	ASSFRRGPGELF
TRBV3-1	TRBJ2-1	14	ASSQVLGLDLNEQF
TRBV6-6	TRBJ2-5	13	ASVDWLAAQETQY
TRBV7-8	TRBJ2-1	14	ASSLRAGETYNEQF
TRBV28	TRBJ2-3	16	ASSLQRSGRGAPDTQY
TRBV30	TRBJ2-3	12	AWSVGGSLDTQY
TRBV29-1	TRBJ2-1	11	SVVGGAYNEQF
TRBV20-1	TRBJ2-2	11	STLAENTGELF
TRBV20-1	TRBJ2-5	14	SAREGSGTYQETQY
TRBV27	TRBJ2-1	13	ASSLIGQTYNEQF
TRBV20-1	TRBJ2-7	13	SARPRDRGTYEQY
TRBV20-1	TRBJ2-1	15	SARDGSGSSSYNEQF
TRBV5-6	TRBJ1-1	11	ASSLRQGTEAF
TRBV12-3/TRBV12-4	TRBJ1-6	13	ASTGQGAENSPLH
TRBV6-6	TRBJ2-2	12	ASRASRDSGELF
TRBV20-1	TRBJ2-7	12	SARDRGINYEQY
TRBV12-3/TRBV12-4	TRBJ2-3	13	ASSFTGLARDTQY
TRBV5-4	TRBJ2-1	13	ASSEERDSYNEQF
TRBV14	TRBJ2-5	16	ASSQDGEGRGRRETQY
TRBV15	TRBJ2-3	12	ATSRDIHPDTQY
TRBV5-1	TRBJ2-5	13	ASSSSRVVQETQY
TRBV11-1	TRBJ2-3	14	ASSLGVQKPTDTQY
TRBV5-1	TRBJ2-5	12	ASSLGSGQETQY
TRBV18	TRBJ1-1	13	ASSPSTGTKTEAF
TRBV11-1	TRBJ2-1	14	ASSLFRVENGDEQF
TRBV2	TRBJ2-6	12	ARGTGGGANVLT
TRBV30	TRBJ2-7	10	AGGTGATRQY
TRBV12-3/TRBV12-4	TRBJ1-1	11	ASSVDRNTEAF
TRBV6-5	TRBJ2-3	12	ASRSSELVDTQY
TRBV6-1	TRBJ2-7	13	ASSETSGSFYEQY
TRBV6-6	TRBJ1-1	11	ASSYEPQGTAF
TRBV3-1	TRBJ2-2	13	ASSQEGANTGELF
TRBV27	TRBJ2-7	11	ASSLSPEYEQY
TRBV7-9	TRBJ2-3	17	ASSITGTSGVQYTDTQY
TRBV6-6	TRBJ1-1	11	ASGIQGGTEAF
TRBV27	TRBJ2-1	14	ASSPGQTIRPREQF
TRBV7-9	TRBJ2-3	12	ASSLIQTPDTQY
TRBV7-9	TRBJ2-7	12	ASSSPTRIYEQY
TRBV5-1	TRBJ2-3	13	ASSSPGLVLDTQY
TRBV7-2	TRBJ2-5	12	ASSSGPSGETQY
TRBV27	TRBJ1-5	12	ASSLSGIEQPQH
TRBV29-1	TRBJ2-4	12	SVIQGASRNIQY
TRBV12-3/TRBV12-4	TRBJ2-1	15	ASSFKALLGVIAEQF
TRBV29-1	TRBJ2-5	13	SVTGLAGVGETQY
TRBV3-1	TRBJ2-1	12	ASSAQTGYNEQF
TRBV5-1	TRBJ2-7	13	ASSWGFGGVGEQY
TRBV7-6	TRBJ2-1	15	ASSPGQGRTSYNEQF
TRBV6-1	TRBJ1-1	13	ASSGAASEGTEAF
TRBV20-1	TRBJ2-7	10	SAPGGTYEQY
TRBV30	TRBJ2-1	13	AWIRSGSGYNEQF